Below are 7 T cell receptor beta chains sequenced from a single sample in a study of blood T cell repertoires in COVID-19. TCRdb's copy holds only in-frame clones and misses some; the assay was immunoSEQ multiplex PCR. Of nearly 95,000 clones in the sample, around 90% were seen once. The specimen sequenced was peripheral blood. The receptors derive from a woman over 75 with acute or convalescent COVID-19.

The chain is built from TRBV19 and TRBJ1-2; 8 bases map to TRBD1. The V segment lost 3 bases and the J segment 6 bases; nucleotides outside the gene matches: 3. Germline CDR1 and CDR2: LNHDA and SQIVND (reference sequence). This CDR3 spans 13 amino acids. This CDR3 is CASSINRGNGYTF. The CDR3 DNA follows: TGTGCCAGTAGTATCAACAGGGGGAATGGCTACACCTTC.

This chain connects TRBV7-2 to TRBJ1-6; D remains unclear. V lost 1 base, J lost 6 bases, and 16 bases lay in between. The CDR3 runs 17 residues. Germline CDR1 reads SGHTA; CDR2 reads FQGNSA. The CDR3 is CASSLGWQRNFNSPLHF. Here the CDR3 DNA reads TGTGCCAGCAGCTTAGGGTGGCAGAGGAATTTTAATTCACCCCTCCACTTT.

The chain uses TRBV5-1 and TRBJ1-6; TRBD1 matches 11 bases. Per the germline V gene, CDR1 is SGHRS and CDR2 is YFSETQ. V gave up 3 bases and J gave up 9 bases; unmatched junction bases: 5. The CDR3 has 15 residues. The CDR3 coding sequence is TGCGCCAGCAGCTCGGGACAGGGGGGTAGTTCACCCCTCCACTTT. Its translation: CASSSGQGGSSPLHF. Using reference TRBV5-1 and TRBJ1-6 for the parts outside the CDR3, the full variable domain is KAGVTQTPRYLIKTRGQQVTLSCSPISGHRSVSWYQQTPGQGLQFLFEYFSETQRNKGNFPGRFSGRQFSNSRSEMNVSTLELGDSALYLCASSSGQGGSSPLHFGNGTRLTVT.

V usage is TRBV30 and J usage is TRBJ1-3; D remains ambiguous. There are 13 residues in the CDR3. Germline V CDR1 and CDR2: GTSNPN, SVGIG (reference sequence). With 0 bases removed from V and 0 bases from J, the gap between germline ends came to 3 bases. The CDR3 protein is CAWSVSSGNTIYF. CDR3 DNA: TGTGCCTGGAGTGTTAGCTCTGGAAACACCATATATTTT.

The chain combines TRBV6-5 with TRBJ2-3, with 7 nucleotides matching TRBD1. The CDR3 contains 13 residues. With 7 bases clipped from V and 2 bases from J, the junction kept 3 bases outside the gene matches. Germline V lookup: CDR1 MNHEY, CDR2 SVGAGI. CDR3 sequence: CASTGTDTDTQYF. As DNA, the CDR3 is TGTGCCAGCACCGGGACAGACACAGATACGCAGTATTTT.

The genes are TRBV6-2 or TRBV6-3 and TRBJ1-1; possible D gene TRBD1, 6 bases. Germline CDR1 and CDR2: MNHEY and SVGEGT. The CDR3 is 15 residues long. V lost 2 bases and J lost 2, with 12 bases in between. CDR3 in DNA: TGTGCCAGCAGTTACGGGGACAATAGAAACACTGAAGCTTTCTTT. Its translation is CASSYGDNRNTEAFF.

The V and J genes are TRBV27 and TRBJ2-2; no reliable D call. CDR3 length: 14 residues. V was shortened by 6 bases and J by 2 bases, with 10 bases between the two germline ends. Germline V CDR1 and CDR2: MNHEY, SMNVEV (reference sequence). The CDR3 DNA reads TGTGCCAGCAGCCTTGGCAGAAACACCGGGGAGCTGTTTTTT. Translated, it gives CASSLGRNTGELFF.